The rows below give T cell receptor beta chains drawn from one sample of a study of T cell responses to AZD1222 COVID-19 vaccine. TCRdb's copy holds only in-frame clones and misses some; the assay was immunoSEQ multiplex PCR. This sample has about 130,000 clones, with roughly 93% found just once. This specimen consisted of peripheral blood, obtained 28 days after the second AZD1222 dose. The receptor source for this set is an adult who received the AZD1222 COVID-19 vaccine. CDR3s include the opening cysteine and the closing phenylalanine or tryptophan. A D gene is named only where the DNA matches it firmly.

TRBJ1-6,NA,TRBV30,TGTGCCACACAACCCTTTGAGGGTTCACCCCTCCACTTT,CATQPFEGSPLHF
TRBJ1-5,NA,TRBV5-1,TGCGCCAGCAGCTTCATCAGGGCCAATCAGCCCCAGCATTTT,CASSFIRANQPQHF
TRBJ2-2,NA,TRBV5-1,TGCGCCAGTGACCCGGGCAGGGTCGGCGCCGGGGAGCTGTTTTTT,CASDPGRVGAGELFF
TRBJ2-6,TRBD1,TRBV6-5,TGTGCCAGCAGGGTAGGGGGCGCTGGGGCCAACGTCCTGACTTTC,CASRVGGAGANVLTF
TRBJ2-3,NA,TRBV19,TGTGCCAGTAGTAATTACAGGGTCGCAGATACGCAGTATTTT,CASSNYRVADTQYF
TRBJ2-3,TRBD2,TRBV5-1,TGCGCCAGCAGCCAAATGACTAGCGGGACTGATACGCAGTATTTT,CASSQMTSGTDTQYF
TRBJ1-2,NA,TRBV19,TGTGCCAGTAGTATGGGAAGGGGCCTTGGGGGCTACACCTTC,CASSMGRGLGGYTF
TRBJ1-5,TRBD1,TRBV6-1,TGTGCCAGCAGTGCCCTGGGACAGGGGACCTCTAGCAATCAGCCCCAGCATTTT,CASSALGQGTSSNQPQHF
TRBJ2-1,TRBD2,TRBV5-4,TGTGCCAGCAACTCCGGGACTAGCGGGAGAGGGGAGCAGTTCTTC,CASNSGTSGRGEQFF
TRBJ1-5,TRBD1,TRBV9,TGTGCCAGCAGCGGGGGGACAGAGGATCAGCCCCAGCATTTT,CASSGGTEDQPQHF